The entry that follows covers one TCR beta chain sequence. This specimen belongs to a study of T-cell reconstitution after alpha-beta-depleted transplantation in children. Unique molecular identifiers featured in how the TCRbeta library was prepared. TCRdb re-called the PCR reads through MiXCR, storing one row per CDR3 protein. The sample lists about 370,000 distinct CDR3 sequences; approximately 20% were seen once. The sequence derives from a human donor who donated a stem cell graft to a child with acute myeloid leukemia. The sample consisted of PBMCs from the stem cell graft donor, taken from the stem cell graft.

CDR3 residues: CASSEGRNTEAFF. The CDR3 nucleotides are TGTGCCAGTAGTGAAGGTCGGAACACTGAAGCTTTCTTT. The chain carries TRBV19 and TRBJ1-1; D is uncertain. Per germline, CDR1 LNHDA and CDR2 SQIVND (reference sequence). The CDR3 runs 13 residues. Trimming removed 5 bases from V and 1 base from J, with 8 bases in between.